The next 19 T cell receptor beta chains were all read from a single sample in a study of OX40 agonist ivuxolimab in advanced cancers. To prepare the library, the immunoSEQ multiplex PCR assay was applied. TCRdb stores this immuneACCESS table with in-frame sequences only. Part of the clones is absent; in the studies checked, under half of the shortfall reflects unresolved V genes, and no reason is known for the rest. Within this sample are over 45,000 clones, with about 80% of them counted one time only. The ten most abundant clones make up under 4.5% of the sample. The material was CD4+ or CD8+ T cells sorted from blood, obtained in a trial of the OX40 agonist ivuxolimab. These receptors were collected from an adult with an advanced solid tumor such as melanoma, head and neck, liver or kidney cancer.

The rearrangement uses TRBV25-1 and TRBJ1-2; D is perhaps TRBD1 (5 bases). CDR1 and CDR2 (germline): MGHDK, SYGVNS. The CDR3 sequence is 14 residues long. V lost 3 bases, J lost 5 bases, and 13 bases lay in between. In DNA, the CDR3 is TGTGCCAGCAGTGAGGCAGGGTGGAATTATGGCTACACCTTC. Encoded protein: CASSEAGWNYGYTF.

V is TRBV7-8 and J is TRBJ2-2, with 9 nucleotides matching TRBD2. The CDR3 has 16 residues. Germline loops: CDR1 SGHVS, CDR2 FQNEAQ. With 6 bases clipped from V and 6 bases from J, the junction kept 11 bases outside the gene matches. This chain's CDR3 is CASSLPKRGRAGELFF. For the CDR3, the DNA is TGTGCCAGCAGTCTCCCTAAGCGCGGGAGGGCCGGGGAGCTGTTTTTT.

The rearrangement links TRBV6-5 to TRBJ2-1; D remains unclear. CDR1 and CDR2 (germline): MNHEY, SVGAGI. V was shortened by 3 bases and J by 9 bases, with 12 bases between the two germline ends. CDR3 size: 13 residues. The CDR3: CASSYLVVGEQFF. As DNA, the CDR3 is TGTGCCAGCAGTTATTTGGTCGTGGGTGAGCAGTTCTTC.

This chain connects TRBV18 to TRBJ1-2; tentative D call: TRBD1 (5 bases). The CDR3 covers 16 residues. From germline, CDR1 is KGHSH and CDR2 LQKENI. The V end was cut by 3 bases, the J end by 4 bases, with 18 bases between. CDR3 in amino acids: CASSPGKETVGYGYTF. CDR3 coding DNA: TGTGCCAGCTCACCCGGAAAGGAGACAGTGGGCTATGGCTACACCTTC. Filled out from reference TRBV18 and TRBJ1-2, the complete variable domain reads NAGVMQNPRHLVRRRGQEARLRCSPMKGHSHVYWYRQLPEEGLKFMVYLQKENIIDESGMPKERFSAEFPKEGPSILRIQQVVRGDSAAYFCASSPGKETVGYGYTFGSGTRLTVV.

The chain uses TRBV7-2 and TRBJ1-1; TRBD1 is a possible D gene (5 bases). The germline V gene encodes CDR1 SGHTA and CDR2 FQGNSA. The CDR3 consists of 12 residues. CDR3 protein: CGVGRANTEAFF. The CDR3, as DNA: TGTGGGGTGGGCAGGGCGAACACTGAAGCTTTCTTT.

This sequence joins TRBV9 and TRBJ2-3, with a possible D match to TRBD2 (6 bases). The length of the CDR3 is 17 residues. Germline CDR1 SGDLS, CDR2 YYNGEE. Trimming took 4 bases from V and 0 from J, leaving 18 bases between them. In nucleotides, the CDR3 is TGTGCCAGCAGCTTTCTTAGCGGAAGCCTTAGCACAGATACGCAGTATTTT. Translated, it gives CASSFLSGSLSTDTQYF.

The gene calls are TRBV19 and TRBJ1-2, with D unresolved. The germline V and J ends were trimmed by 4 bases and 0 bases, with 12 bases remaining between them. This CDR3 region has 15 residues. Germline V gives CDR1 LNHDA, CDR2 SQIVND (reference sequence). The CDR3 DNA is TGTGCCAGTAGTAGTCAGAGCCAAGCTAACTATGGCTACACCTTC. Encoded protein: CASSSQSQANYGYTF.

CDR3 region: CASSYLGRANTEAFF. The CDR3 DNA reads as TGTGCCAGCAGTTACCTCGGCAGGGCGAACACTGAAGCTTTCTTT. The chain links TRBV6-5 to TRBJ1-1, with a possible D match to TRBD1 (5 bases). This CDR3 has 15 amino acids. Trimming took 2 bases from V and 1 from J, leaving 11 bases between them. Germline V gives CDR1 MNHEY, CDR2 SVGAGI.

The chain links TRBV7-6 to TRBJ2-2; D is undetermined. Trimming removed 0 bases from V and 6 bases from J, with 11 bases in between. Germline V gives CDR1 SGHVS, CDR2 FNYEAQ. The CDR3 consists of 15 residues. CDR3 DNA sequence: TGTGCCAGCAGCTTAGCCTTGGGCGAAGCCGGGGAGCTGTTTTTT. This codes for CASSLALGEAGELFF.

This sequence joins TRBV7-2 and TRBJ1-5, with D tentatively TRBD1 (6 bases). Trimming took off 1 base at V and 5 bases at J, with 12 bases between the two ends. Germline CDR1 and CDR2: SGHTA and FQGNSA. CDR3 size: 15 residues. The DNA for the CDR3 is TGTGCCAGCAGCTTAGAGGAGGGGGAGGATCAGCCCCAGCATTTT. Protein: CASSLEEGEDQPQHF.

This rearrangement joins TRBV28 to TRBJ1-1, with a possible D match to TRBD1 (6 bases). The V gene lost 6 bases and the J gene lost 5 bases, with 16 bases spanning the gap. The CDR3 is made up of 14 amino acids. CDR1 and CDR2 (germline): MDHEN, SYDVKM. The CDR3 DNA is TGTGCCAGCAGCCCCCCAGGGGAGGTTACTGAAGCTTTCTTT. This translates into CASSPPGEVTEAFF.

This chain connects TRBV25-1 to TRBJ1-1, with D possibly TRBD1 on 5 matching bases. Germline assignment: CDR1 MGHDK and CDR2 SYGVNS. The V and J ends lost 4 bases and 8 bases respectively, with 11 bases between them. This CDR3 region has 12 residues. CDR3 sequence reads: CASSAGTGEAFF. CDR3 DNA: TGTGCCAGCAGTGCCGGGACGGGGGAAGCTTTCTTT. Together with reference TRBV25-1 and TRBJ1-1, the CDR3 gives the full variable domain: EADIYQTPRYLVIGTGKKITLECSQTMGHDKMYWYQQDPGMELHLIHYSYGVNSTEKGDLSSESTVSRIRTEHFPLTLESARPSHTSQYLCASSAGTGEAFFGQGTRLTVV.

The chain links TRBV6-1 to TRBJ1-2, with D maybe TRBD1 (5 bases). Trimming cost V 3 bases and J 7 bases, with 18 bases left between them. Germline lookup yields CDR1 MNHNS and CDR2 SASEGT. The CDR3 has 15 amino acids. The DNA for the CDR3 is TGTGCCAGCAGTGAGGGGAGACAGCAAAGGGTTGGCTACACCTTC. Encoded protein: CASSEGRQQRVGYTF.

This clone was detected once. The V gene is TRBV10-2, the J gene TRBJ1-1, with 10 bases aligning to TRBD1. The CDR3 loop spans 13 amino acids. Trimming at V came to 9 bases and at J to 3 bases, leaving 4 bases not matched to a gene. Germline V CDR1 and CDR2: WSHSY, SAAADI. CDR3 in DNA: TGCGCCAGTAAGGGACAGGGGTACACTGAAGCTTTCTTT. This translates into CASKGQGYTEAFF.

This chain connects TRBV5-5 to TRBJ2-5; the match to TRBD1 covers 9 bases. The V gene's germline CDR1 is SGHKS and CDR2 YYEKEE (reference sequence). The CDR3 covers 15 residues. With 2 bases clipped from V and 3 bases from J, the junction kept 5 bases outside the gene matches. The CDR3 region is CASSLGTGSEETQYF. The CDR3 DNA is TGTGCCAGCAGCTTAGGGACAGGGTCCGAAGAGACCCAGTACTTC.

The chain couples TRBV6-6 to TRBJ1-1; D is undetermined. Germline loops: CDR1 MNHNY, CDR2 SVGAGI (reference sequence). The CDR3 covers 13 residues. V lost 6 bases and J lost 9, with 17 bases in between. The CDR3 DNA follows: TGTGCCAGCAGGAGGAGCTCCGACACGCAAGCTTTCTTT. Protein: CASRRSSDTQAFF.

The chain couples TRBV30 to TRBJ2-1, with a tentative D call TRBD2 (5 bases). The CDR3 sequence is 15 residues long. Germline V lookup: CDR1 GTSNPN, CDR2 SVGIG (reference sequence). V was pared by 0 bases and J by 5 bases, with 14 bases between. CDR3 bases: TGTGCCTGGAGTGTACCTTCCCTAGCCCACAATGAGCAGTTCTTC. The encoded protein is CAWSVPSLAHNEQFF.

This chain's CDR3 is CASSLSRDPDTQYF. CDR3 nucleotide sequence: TGTGCCAGCAGCCTCTCTCGGGACCCAGATACGCAGTATTTT. The rearrangement uses TRBV11-3 and TRBJ2-3, with D perhaps given as TRBD1 or TRBD2 (5 bases each). The V and J ends lost 5 bases and 4 bases respectively, with 13 bases between them. CDR1 and CDR2 (germline): SGHNT, YENEEA. The CDR3 runs 14 residues.

CDR3 in DNA: TGTGCCTGTACAGGGGGCTCAGGTAGCAATCAGCCCCAGCATTTT. This encodes CACTGGSGSNQPQHF. J is TRBJ1-5 and V is TRBV30; TRBD1 aligns across 9 bases. Germline trimming cut 6 bases from V and 0 bases from J; bases unmatched to any gene: 6. Germline loops: CDR1 GTSNPN, CDR2 SVGIG (reference sequence). The CDR3 has 15 residues.